This T cell receptor (beta chain) was retrieved from a study of cytotoxic CD8 clonotypes in ibrutinib-treated CLL (dated by TCRdb to the early 2020s). Broadly, across the study: In this cohort, 15 patients were treatment-naive and about a dozen were relapsed/refractory, while some 17 had unmutated IGHV. Responses were partial in roughly 24 patients and complete in 2; after median approximately 69 months follow-up, some 15 stayed in remission and roughly twelve progressed. On average, each sample had 255,043 productive templates and approximately 85,000 productive rearrangements. Longitudinal samples were available for about 30% of the roughly 86 trial participants. All remission and progressive disease samples were collected while patients were still receiving ibrutinib. Response samples were taken after a median of approximately 12 months on treatment, ranging from about 6 to 40 months. Cryopreserved peripheral blood mononuclear cells were collected before treatment, at response, and at either disease progression or sustained remission. General findings and caveats noted by the study authors: At baseline, clonality was higher than in age-matched healthy donors and showed a strong correlation with circulating CD8+ T-cell counts. Public clonotypes were rare and either shrank or stayed stable during treatment, and the rise in clonality at ibrutinib response reflected expansion of private clonotypes. Clonality rose at ibrutinib response, remained stable during sustained remission, and dropped back toward baseline at progression. Sampling times were not matched between patients in sustained remission and patients whose disease was progressing, and lymph node repertoires were not examined.

The goal of deep resolution MiSeq sequencing was a depth between 1 in 1 million and 1 in 200,000 T cells, and coverage averaged 10x per clonotype. The immunoSEQ hsTCRB Kit was used to generate the TCR beta libraries. The paper's processing steps were these. Data were analyzed with ImmunoSEQ Data Assistant and ImmunoSEQ Analyzer, with V, D and J genes assigned per IMGT definitions. Clonality, with values ranging from 0 to 1, was calculated as one minus the normalized Shannon entropy of productive rearrangement frequencies. Only overrepresented clonotypes making up at least 0.05% of the repertoire of each patient were included in the public clonotype analysis. More than ten repertoires from age-matched healthy donors, obtained from immuneACCESS, served as clonality controls. TCRdb took over this immuneACCESS table, retaining in-frame rearrangements with V and J assigned. Such tables are incomplete; in checked studies, under half of the missing clones stem from an unresolved V gene, and the remainder is unexplained. The V and J calls and clone size are taken from that table; D and trimming were inferred from the DNA. The sample contains 300,000 to 400,000 clones, roughly 70% of them found a single time. The top ten clonotypes cover 6% to 6.5% of the sample.

For TCR beta library preparation, about 2.1 micrograms of genomic DNA were extracted from the cryopreserved PBMCs. Longitudinal blood samples from CLL patients receiving ibrutinib monotherapy were subjected to high-throughput TCR beta sequencing. The patients took part in an open-label, single-center phase 2 trial of ibrutinib monotherapy. The germline V gene (reference sequence) gives CDR1 as MNHEY and CDR2 as SMNVEV. The CDR3 sequence holds 14 residues, the cysteine and phenylalanine included. Only CDR3 DNA remains: 42 bases, in frame from the first base. A distance of 12 bases separates the germline ends of V and J, which lose 5 bases and 4 bases respectively. Of note for this clone: Its antigen specificity is not known. No much larger clonotype is one base removed from it; base qualities were not supplied.

This chain joins TRBV27 to TRBJ2-1; TRBD1 is possibly the D segment (5 matching bases). This sample comprised PBMCs, obtained after 36 months of ibrutinib treatment. This clonotype originated in a human donor with chronic lymphocytic leukemia. DNA sequence: TGTGCCAGCAGTCCATCTGGGGCGTACAATGAGCAGTTCTTC. It specifies CASSPSGAYNEQFF.